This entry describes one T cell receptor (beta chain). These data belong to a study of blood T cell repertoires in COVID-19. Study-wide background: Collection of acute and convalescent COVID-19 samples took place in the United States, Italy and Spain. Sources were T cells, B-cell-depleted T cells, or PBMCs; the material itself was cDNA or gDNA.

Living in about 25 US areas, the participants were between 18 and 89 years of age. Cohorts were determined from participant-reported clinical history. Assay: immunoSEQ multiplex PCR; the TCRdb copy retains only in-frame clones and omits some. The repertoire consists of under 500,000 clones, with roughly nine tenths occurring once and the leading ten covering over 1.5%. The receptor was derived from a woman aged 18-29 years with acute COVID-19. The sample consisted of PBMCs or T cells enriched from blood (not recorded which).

The CDR3 loop reads CASSEGQSSGNTIYF. The CDR3 region has the DNA TGTGCCAGCAGCGAAGGACAGAGCTCTGGAAACACCATATATTTT. The chain has TRBV11-3 and TRBJ1-3, with a tentative D call TRBD1 (6 bases). Germline CDR1 and CDR2: SGHNT and YENEEA. Trimming pared 5 bases from V and 0 bases from J, leaving 11 bases between. The CDR3 loop spans 15 amino acids.